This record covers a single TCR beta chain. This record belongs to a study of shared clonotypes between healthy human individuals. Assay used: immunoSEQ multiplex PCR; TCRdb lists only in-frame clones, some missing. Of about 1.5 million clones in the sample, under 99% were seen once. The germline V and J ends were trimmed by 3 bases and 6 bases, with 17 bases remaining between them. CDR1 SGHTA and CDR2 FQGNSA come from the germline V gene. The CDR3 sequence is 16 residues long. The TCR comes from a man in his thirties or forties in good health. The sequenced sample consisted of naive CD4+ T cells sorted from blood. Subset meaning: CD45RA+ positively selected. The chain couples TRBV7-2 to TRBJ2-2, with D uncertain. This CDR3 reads CASSLGSLRSSGELFF. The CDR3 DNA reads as TGTGCCAGCAGCTTGGGGTCTCTAAGATCGTCCGGGGAGCTGTTTTTT.